Listed below are T cell receptor beta chains from one sample, sequenced in a study of blood T cell repertoires in COVID-19. Method: immunoSEQ multiplex PCR; TCRdb's copy keeps in-frame clones and lacks some. The sample consists of approximately 150,000 clones, about 87% of them appearing once. Sequencing used peripheral blood. Receptors were obtained from a woman aged 50 to 60 with active or convalescent COVID-19. CDR3s include the opening cysteine and the closing phenylalanine or tryptophan. Each record gives: J gene, clone size, D gene, V gene, CDR3 DNA, CDR3 protein. A D gene is named only where the DNA matches it firmly. Clone size is shown for a subset of rows, as once, few, many or a class of expanded clone.

>TRBJ2-1|NA|TRBD1|TRBV6-5
TGTGCCAGCAGTTACTCAGGGACAGGGTCCTACAATGAGCAGTTCTTC
CASSYSGTGSYNEQFF
>TRBJ1-2|NA|TRBD1|TRBV5-1
TGCGCCAGCAGCTTACTTACAGGGGGGACGGGTGGCTACACCTTC
CASSLLTGGTGGYTF
>TRBJ2-2|NA|TRBD2|TRBV7-2
TGTGCCAGCAGCCGGGCACTAGCGGGGGGCCCCACCGGGGAGCTGTTTTTT
CASSRALAGGPTGELFF
>TRBJ1-2|NA|NA|TRBV19
TGTGCCAGTAGTATAAAACCCCTCAAGGGAGGGAAAGGCTACACCTTC
CASSIKPLKGGKGYTF
>TRBJ2-5|NA|NA|TRBV2
TGTGCCAGCACGGACTCTAGCATCCAAGAGACCCAGTACTTC
CASTDSSIQETQYF
>TRBJ2-7|NA|TRBD1|TRBV5-6
TGTGCCAGCAGCTTGGCAGGGGGCCAGAGAGGCTACGAGCAGTACTTC
CASSLAGGQRGYEQYF
>TRBJ1-1|few|TRBD1|TRBV11-1
TGTGCCAGCAGCTTCGGGGGACAGTTCGACACTGAAGCTTTCTTT
CASSFGGQFDTEAFF
>TRBJ1-1|NA|NA|TRBV15
TGTGCCACCAAATTCGCCAGGGATACTGAAGCTTTCTTT
CATKFARDTEAFF
>TRBJ1-2|NA|NA|TRBV10-3
TGTGCCATCAGTGAAGACAGAGACTATGGCTACACCTTC
CAISEDRDYGYTF
>TRBJ2-1|NA|TRBD1|TRBV5-1
TGCGCCAGCAGGGGAACAGGGGACAATGAGCAGTTCTTC
CASRGTGDNEQFF
>TRBJ2-7|NA|TRBD1|TRBV28
TGTGCCAGCAGTTTACTCTCCCCGTATGGGACAGGAGTTTTCGAGCAGTACTTC
CASSLLSPYGTGVFEQYF
>TRBJ1-3|NA|TRBD1|TRBV5-1
TGCGCCAGCAGCTCTGGTACGACAGGGCCGGGAAACACCATATATTTT
CASSSGTTGPGNTIYF
>TRBJ2-7|NA|TRBD2|TRBV7-8
TGTGCCAGCAGCTCACCCATAGCGGTGCTAGCGGCATACGAGCAGTACTTC
CASSSPIAVLAAYEQYF
>TRBJ2-1|NA|NA|TRBV6-2/TRBV6-3
TGTGCCAGCAGTGGGCCGGGGGGCTCTGAGCAGTTCTTC
CASSGPGGSEQFF
>TRBJ1-1|NA|TRBD1|TRBV5-1
TGCGCCAGCAGCTTGGGACAGGGGGCTCGAGCTTTCTTT
CASSLGQGARAFF
>TRBJ1-6|NA|TRBD1|TRBV12-3/TRBV12-4
TGTGCCAGCGCGGACAGGGGAGGCTCACCCCTCCACTTT
CASADRGGSPLHF
>TRBJ1-5|few|TRBD1|TRBV6-1
TGTGCCAGCAGCGAAGGACAGGCTTTTAATCAGCCCCAGCATTTT
CASSEGQAFNQPQHF
>TRBJ2-5|NA|TRBD2|TRBV4-1
TGCGCCAGCAGCCCTGAGCGGGGGGCATACCAAGAGACCCAGTACTTC
CASSPERGAYQETQYF
>TRBJ1-2|NA|NA|TRBV12-3/TRBV12-4
TGTGCCAGCAGTTTGGTTCAGGGCGGCTACACCTTC
CASSLVQGGYTF
>TRBJ1-4|NA|NA|TRBV5-8
TGTGCCAGCAGCCCGACAGGTCGAAGGGAAAAACTGTTTTTT
CASSPTGRREKLFF
>TRBJ1-2|NA|NA|TRBV4-3
TGCGCCAGCAGCCTAGCGGCGGGAAAGGACTATGGCTACACCTTC
CASSLAAGKDYGYTF
>TRBJ2-1|NA|TRBD1|TRBV7-2
TGTGCCAGCAGGGCGACAGGGGCTGGCAATGAGCAGTTCTTC
CASRATGAGNEQFF
>TRBJ1-3|NA|TRBD1|TRBV7-2
TGTGCCAGCAGCTGGGACAGGTCCTCTGGAAACACCATATATTTT
CASSWDRSSGNTIYF
>TRBJ2-2|NA|NA|TRBV3-1/TRBV3-2
TGTGCCAGCAGCCACCATCTAGCGCCCAACACCGGGGAGCTGTTTTTT
CASSHHLAPNTGELFF
>TRBJ1-6|NA|NA|TRBV3-1/TRBV3-2
TGTGCCAGCAGCCAAGGGACAGCCGCTAATTCACCCCTCCACTTT
CASSQGTAANSPLHF
>TRBJ1-5|NA|NA|TRBV28
TGTGCCAGCAGGGCCGGGGGGCAGCCCCAGCATTTT
CASRAGGQPQHF
>TRBJ2-7|NA|NA|TRBV6-5
TGTGCCAGCAGGGCCAATGGCGAGCAGTACTTC
CASRANGEQYF
>TRBJ1-1|once|NA|TRBV5-1
TGCGCCAGCAGCTTGGCCGTGGGTGGCGGCGAAGCTTTCTTT
CASSLAVGGGEAFF
>TRBJ1-3|NA|TRBD1|TRBV30
TGTGCCTGGAGTCTACGGTCGGGACAGCCGAACACCATATATTTT
CAWSLRSGQPNTIYF
>TRBJ2-2|NA|TRBD2|TRBV6-5
TGTGCCAGCAGTCGGGGGGGCGCGAACGGGGAGCTGTTTTTT
CASSRGGANGELFF
>TRBJ1-1|NA|NA|TRBV28
TGTGCCAGCAGACAAGACAGGCTAGTTGAAGCTTTCTTT
CASRQDRLVEAFF
>TRBJ2-2|NA|TRBD1|TRBV11-2
TGTGCCAGCAGCTCCGGGACAGGGTTCACCGGGGAGCTGTTTTTT
CASSSGTGFTGELFF
>TRBJ1-4|NA|TRBD1|TRBV7-2
TGTGCCAGCAGCTTAGTAGAAGGGACAGGGGGCGAAAAACTGTTTTTT
CASSLVEGTGGEKLFF
>TRBJ1-6|once|NA|TRBV7-3
TGTGCCACCCGAACCGTCCCGGGACAAAGCGATTCACCCCTCCACTTT
CATRTVPGQSDSPLHF
>TRBJ2-2|few|TRBD2|TRBV27
TGTGCCAGCAGTTTCGGGACTAGCAACGCCGGGGAGCTGTTTTTT
CASSFGTSNAGELFF
>TRBJ1-6|NA|NA|TRBV27
TGTGCCAGCAGGGGCGCGGGGATATTTAATTCACCCCTCCACTTT
CASRGAGIFNSPLHF
>TRBJ2-2|NA|TRBD1|TRBV6-2/TRBV6-3
TGTGCCAGCAGTTACCCCGGACAGGCGGCCCCCACCGGGGAGCTGTTTTTT
CASSYPGQAAPTGELFF
>TRBJ2-3|NA|NA|TRBV11-3
TGTGCCAGCAGCTTAGATCCGTATACAGATACGCAGTATTTT
CASSLDPYTDTQYF
>TRBJ2-7|NA|NA|TRBV28
TGTGCCACATACCGGGACACTGCCTACGAGCAGTACTTC
CATYRDTAYEQYF
>TRBJ1-4|few|NA|TRBV6-2/TRBV6-3
TGTGCCAGCAGTTACAGTCGAGGAGGTACTAATGAAAAACTGTTTTTT
CASSYSRGGTNEKLFF